This record concerns one T cell receptor (beta chain) sequence. Its cognate antigen is unknown. The CDR3 is 17 amino acids. The germline CDR1 and CDR2 sequences are LGHNA and YNFKEQ. Carrying UMI labels, the TRB cDNA libraries were prepared through 5' RACE. TCRdb re-called the 5' RACE reads and catalogs CDR3 proteins one per entry, DNA excluded. The repertoire table contains more than 100,000 distinct CDR3 sequences. This sample is drawn from a study of CXCR3-negative and CXCR3-positive naive CD8 T cells. Notes on the study in general: The TRB CDR3s that CXCR3-positive naive cells carried were more hydrophobic than those of CXCR3-negative naive cells.

This clonotype was obtained from a human donor in good health. Some clones in this sample may be carry-over from other donors' samples. The chain has TRBV4-2 and TRBJ1-1. Input material: naive CXCR3+ CD8+ T cells from blood. Subset here: CD45RO-CCR7+CD27+CD95- naive CD8+ T cells expressing CXCR3 (TNR3+). CDR3 sequence: CASSQDHLLGGSTEAFF.